Following are 22 T cell receptor beta chains from one sample sequenced in a study of ipilimumab plus nivolumab after autologous stem cell transplantation (dated by TCRdb to the early 2020s). The library relied on the immunoSEQ multiplex PCR assay. TCRdb re-hosts the immuneACCESS table, in-frame sequences only. Its copies lack some clones; in the studies checked, an unresolved V gene accounts for under half of them, and the cause for the rest is not known. This sample lists 10,000 to 15,000 clones; almost 70% were detected once. 28% of the sample goes to the ten largest clones. The material sequenced was PBMCs, taken in a trial of ipilimumab plus nivolumab as post-transplant consolidation. These receptors originate from a male donor with diffuse large B-cell lymphoma.

This clone occurred a few times. The chain carries TRBV18 and TRBJ2-3, with D unclear. Germline loops: CDR1 KGHSH, CDR2 LQKENI. V lost 1 base and J lost 2, with 10 bases in between. This CDR3 comprises 15 residues. In DNA, the CDR3 is TGTGCCAGCTCACCACTGGCCTACCCCACAGATACGCAGTATTTT. The encoded protein is CASSPLAYPTDTQYF.

J is TRBJ1-6 and V is TRBV7-2, with D unclear. The V gene's germline CDR1 is SGHTA and CDR2 FQGNSA. Trimming removed 0 bases at V and 0 bases at J, with 3 bases between. The CDR3 runs 15 residues. The CDR3 spells CASSLAPSYNSPLHF. In DNA form, the CDR3 reads TGTGCCAGCAGCTTAGCCCCCTCCTATAATTCACCCCTCCACTTT.

The genes are TRBV6-6 and TRBJ2-1; tentative D call: TRBD1 (5 bases). CDR3 length equals 14 residues. Germline CDR1 reads MNHNY; CDR2 reads SVGAGI (reference sequence). V was pared by 6 bases and J by 6 bases, with 15 bases between. The CDR3 DNA follows: TGTGCCAGCAGAGCGAACACAGGATTCAATGAGCAGTTCTTC. Protein product: CASRANTGFNEQFF.

The chain is built from TRBV6-1 and TRBJ1-1; D not resolved. The CDR3 is made up of 12 amino acids. Trimming cost V 8 bases and J 5 bases, with 12 bases left between them. Germline V gene sequence: CDR1 MNHNS, CDR2 SASEGT. CDR3 coding DNA: TGTGCCAGCCATCGCTTTGGGACTGAAGCTTTCTTT. It translates to CASHRFGTEAFF.

For this clone: A much more abundant neighbour one base away suggests this may be a read error. This sequence joins TRBV9 and TRBJ1-1; tentative D call: TRBD1 (5 bases). From germline, CDR1 is SGDLS and CDR2 YYNGEE. CDR3 length: 14 residues. CDR3 in DNA: TGTACCAGCGACGGAGGGGAGATGAACACTGAAGCTTTCTTT. Translating gives CTSDGGEMNTEAFF. The full variable domain, its missing parts supplied by reference TRBV9 and TRBJ1-1, is DSGVTQTPKHLITATGQRVTLRCSPRSGDLSVYWYQQSLDQGLQFLIQYYNGEERAKGNILERFSAQQFPDLHSELNLSSLELGDSALYFCTSDGGEMNTEAFFGQGTRLTVV.

As regards this clone: Different DNA sequences within this sample yield the same CDR3. The J gene is TRBJ2-3, the V gene TRBV6-1; TRBD2 agrees at 7 bases. Germline CDR1 reads MNHNS; CDR2 reads SASEGT. The CDR3 spans 13 residues. V trimming: 7 bases; J trimming: 1 base; junction bases outside the gene matches: 2. CDR3 DNA sequence: TGTGCCAGCACCCGGGGGGGCACAGATACGCAGTATTTT. It translates to CASTRGGTDTQYF.

The DNA of the CDR3 is TGTGCCAGCAGTTTCGGACAGGGGGATGGCTACACCTTC. Translating gives CASSFGQGDGYTF. The chain carries TRBV6-5 and TRBJ1-2, with 10 bases aligning to TRBD1. J was trimmed by 6 bases and V by 4 bases; bases with no gene match: 2. The length of the CDR3 is 13 residues. Germline CDR1 reads MNHEY; CDR2 reads SVGAGI.

In its sample, this clone was seen a few times. Here the CDR3 reads CASSPYDGNTGELFF. The DNA of the CDR3 is TGCGCCAGCAGCCCGTACGACGGGAACACCGGGGAGCTGTTTTTT. V usage is TRBV4-1 and J usage is TRBJ2-2; no firm D call. The CDR3 is 15 residues long. CDR1 is MGHRA, CDR2 YSYEKL, per germline. Trimming removed 4 bases from V and 1 base from J, with 10 bases in between.

This clone has a handful of counts. The J gene is TRBJ2-7, the V gene TRBV6-1; D gene ambiguous. CDR1 and CDR2 (germline): MNHNS, SASEGT. The germline V and J ends were trimmed by 3 bases and 1 base, with 7 bases remaining between them. This CDR3 is 13 amino acids long. Here the CDR3 DNA reads TGTGCCAGCAGTGACGGATGGTCCTACGAGCAGTACTTC. Translation gives CASSDGWSYEQYF.

This clone was seen a few times. The rearrangement uses TRBV29-1 and TRBJ2-3; D is possibly TRBD2 (5 bases). V shed 3 bases and J shed 3 bases, with 19 bases lying between them. In germline, CDR1 is SQVTM, CDR2 ANQGSEA. The CDR3 loop spans 16 amino acids. The CDR3 region is CSVERSVASRTDTQYF. CDR3 coding DNA: TGCAGCGTTGAGCGATCGGTAGCTAGCCGAACAGATACGCAGTATTTT.

This chain joins TRBV7-3 and TRBJ2-1; possibly TRBD1 or TRBD2 for D (5 bases each). Germline V gene data show CDR1 as SGHTA and CDR2 as FQGTGA. Between the trimmed V and J ends, which lost 3 bases and 4 bases, there was a span of 13 bases. This CDR3 has 15 residues. CDR3 sequence (DNA): TGTGCCAGCAGCTTCTCCGGGACCACGTACAATGAGCAGTTCTTC. Translating gives CASSFSGTTYNEQFF.

The chain links TRBV5-1 to TRBJ2-3; the match to TRBD2 covers 14 bases. Looked up from germline, CDR1 is SGHRS and CDR2 is YFSETQ. Trimming cost V 0 bases and J 7 bases; bases outside gene matches: 4. The CDR3 is 16 amino acids. The CDR3 is CASSLGTSGGLNTQYF. In DNA form, the CDR3 reads TGCGCCAGCAGCTTGGGGACTAGCGGGGGGCTAAATACGCAGTATTTT.

The DNA for the CDR3 is TGTGCCAGCAGCTTGTGGGTCGGTCAGCCCCAGCATTTT. Protein: CASSLWVGQPQHF. The genes are TRBV7-8 and TRBJ1-5, with D unresolved. The CDR3 loop spans 13 amino acids. The germline gives CDR1 SGHVS, CDR2 FQNEAQ. Deletions cut 3 bases from V and 6 bases from J, with 9 bases between.

The genes are TRBV5-1 and TRBJ2-1; TRBD2 matches at 10 bases. This CDR3 has 16 amino acids. The germline V gene encodes CDR1 SGHRS and CDR2 YFSETQ. Trimming at V came to 3 bases and at J to 3 bases, leaving 6 bases not matched to a gene. This CDR3 reads CASSSQAGGNYNEQFF. CDR3 DNA sequence: TGCGCCAGCAGCTCGCAAGCGGGAGGGAACTACAATGAGCAGTTCTTC.

Turning to this clone: One end of the junction is discordant with germline, which a read error may explain. The rearrangement uses TRBV6-1 and TRBJ2-7, with D maybe TRBD1 (6 bases). The CDR3 is 15 residues long. Looked up from germline, CDR1 is MNHNS and CDR2 is SASEGT. In DNA form, the CDR3 reads TGTGCCAGCAGCGAAGCCAGACTTAAGGGGGACGAGCAGTACTTC. This translates into CASSEARLKGDEQYF.

The genes are TRBV4-3 and TRBJ1-6, with 9 bases matching TRBD1. V shed 0 bases, J shed 9 bases, and the junction held 6 bases outside the gene matches. Germline lookup yields CDR1 LGHNA and CDR2 YSLEER. The CDR3 has 16 residues. CDR3 coding DNA: TGCGCCAGCAGCCAAGAACCGGGACAGGGCTTTTCACCCCTCCACTTT. Translation gives CASSQEPGQGFSPLHF.

This clone was found a few times. This rearrangement joins TRBV6-5 to TRBJ1-4, with TRBD1 as a possible D gene (5 bases). The germline V gene has CDR1 MNHEY and CDR2 SVGAGI. The ends were cut back, 6 bases at V and 8 bases at J, with 16 bases in the middle. The CDR3 runs to 14 residues. In DNA, the CDR3 is TGTGCCAGCAGACCCGGGACTCGAGGGGAAAAACTGTTTTTT. Its translation is CASRPGTRGEKLFF.

This clone was observed a handful of times. The rearrangement joins TRBV7-9 to TRBJ1-3, with 9 bases fitting TRBD1. Germline V lookup: CDR1 SEHNR, CDR2 FQNEAQ (reference sequence). This CDR3 has 17 amino acids. Trimming took 4 bases from V and 5 from J; bases not matched to a gene: 12. The CDR3 here is CASSSRSGTGFRNTIYF. In nucleotides, the CDR3 is TGTGCCAGCAGCTCACGGTCCGGGACAGGGTTTCGAAACACCATATATTTT.

The J gene is TRBJ2-3, the V gene TRBV19; no firm D call. CDR1 LNHDA and CDR2 SQIVND come from the germline V gene (reference sequence). V was trimmed by 3 bases and J by 4 bases, leaving 14 bases between them. The CDR3 is 15 residues long. CDR3 protein: CASSISGPAADTQYF. CDR3 bases: TGTGCCAGTAGTATTAGTGGGCCTGCTGCAGATACGCAGTATTTT.

J is TRBJ1-3 and V is TRBV6-5; D is undetermined. Germline loops: CDR1 MNHEY, CDR2 SVGAGI. Trimming took 7 bases from V and 8 from J, leaving 12 bases between them. The CDR3 extends over 12 amino acids. CDR3 bases: TGTGCCAGCACCAAAACGGGAGACACCATATATTTT. This codes for CASTKTGDTIYF.

The chain joins TRBV6-1 to TRBJ1-1, with D possibly being TRBD1 (5 bases). Germline CDR1 and CDR2: MNHNS and SASEGT. Trimming took off 6 bases at V and 5 bases at J, with 19 bases between the two ends. The CDR3 consists of 15 residues. The CDR3 loop reads CASSPGRGEITEAFF. CDR3 sequence (DNA): TGTGCCAGCAGCCCCGGGCGGGGGGAGATAACTGAAGCTTTCTTT.

The chain recombines TRBV19 with TRBJ1-5; 7 bases are a match to TRBD1. CDR1 is LNHDA, CDR2 SQIVND, per germline (reference sequence). Trimming removed 7 bases from V and 0 bases from J; junction bases left unmatched: 15. This CDR3 is 18 amino acids long. CDR3 DNA: TGTGCCAGTACCCAGTTCCGGACAGGCTTGTATAGCAATCAGCCCCAGCATTTT. Its protein product is CASTQFRTGLYSNQPQHF.